This T cell receptor beta chain was captured by sequencing in a study of T-cell memory formation after mild COVID-19. This clonotype has only a few counts. TCRdb itself ran the 5' RACE reads through MiXCR, one entry per CDR3 protein. The sample shows a few hundred thousand distinct CDR3 sequences, approximately 15% of them seen only once. This CDR3 has 15 residues. The V and J ends lost 5 bases and 12 bases, in that order; junction bases with no gene match: 15. The germline gives CDR1 SGHTA, CDR2 FQGTGA. The rearrangement links TRBV7-3 to TRBJ2-1; 8 bases are shared with TRBD2. This TCR was recovered from a man aged 18 to 35 who had mild COVID-19 (a few samples of this study predate the infection). Cell type and time point are not known. The source material was PBMCs or a T cell subset sorted from them (not recorded which). The CDR3 nucleotides read TGTGCCAGCAGCCAAGGGCCGGGGGGGCCGCGGGGGCAGTTCTTC. Translated: CASSQGPGGPRGQFF.